A single sample gave rise to the 10 T cell receptor beta chains below, sequenced in a study of T-cell reconstitution after alpha-beta-depleted transplantation in children (dated by TCRdb to the mid-2010s). Library prep was done by PCR. Sequenced on an Illumina HiSeq 2500. TCR libraries were prepared with molecular barcoding, using unique molecular identifiers to normalize TCRbeta repertoire quantification. In-frame beta chains were kept once TCRdb had trimmed the public reads at Q25 with fastp and called clones with MiXCR. Each CDR3 protein gets just one entry, which takes the most common genes and DNA from the rows behind it. A total of about 640,000 distinct CDR3 sequences appear in this sample, roughly 17% of them only once. In total, the top ten clones hold 1.1% of the sample. The sample here was PBMCs from the stem cell graft donor, taken from the stem cell graft. These receptors all come from a human donor who donated a stem cell graft to a child with acute myeloid leukemia.

This clonotype was detected many times. This chain uses TRBV20-1 with TRBJ2-5; the D gene is possibly TRBD2 (7 bases). CDR1 DFQATT and CDR2 SNEGSKA come from the germline V gene (reference sequence). This CDR3 has 11 residues. With 5 bases removed from V and 13 bases from J, the gap between germline ends came to 17 bases. DNA for the CDR3: TGCAGTGCTGGGGGGGCGGACCGGCGGTACTTC. Translating gives CSAGGADRRYF.

This clonotype was seen ten or more times. This chain connects TRBV6-5 to TRBJ2-3; D gene unclear. This CDR3 is 15 amino acids long. Trimming took 1 base from V and 2 from J, leaving 10 bases between them. In germline, CDR1 is MNHEY, CDR2 SVGAGI. The CDR3 coding sequence is TGTGCCAGCAGTTACTGGCGCGGTTCCACAGATACGCAGTATTTT. Its protein is CASSYWRGSTDTQYF.

This clonotype was found many times. The CDR3: CASSLTGLGETQYF. DNA of the CDR3: TGTGCCAGCAGTCTCACAGGGCTGGGCGAGACCCAGTACTTC. The J gene is TRBJ2-5, the V gene TRBV12-3 or TRBV12-4; possibly TRBD1 for D (6 bases). The CDR3 contains 14 residues. V was trimmed by 5 bases and J by 5 bases, leaving 15 bases between them.

In this sample, this clonotype turned up many times. The chain carries TRBV20-1 and TRBJ2-7; 11 bases map to TRBD2. CDR3 length: 15 residues. J gave up 1 base and V 6 bases, and 8 bases lay outside the gene matches. Looked up from germline, CDR1 is DFQATT and CDR2 is SNEGSKA (reference sequence). The CDR3 region has the DNA TGCAGTGCCCCGGGGGCTAGCGGGGGGTCCTACGAGCAGTACGTC. It encodes CSAPGASGGSYEQYV.

This clonotype occurred a few times. This rearrangement joins TRBV24-1 to TRBJ2-4; TRBD2 matches at 8 bases. The trim removed 2 bases at V and 3 bases at J, leaving 5 bases unmatched. CDR3 length: 16 residues. CDR1 is KGHDR, CDR2 SFDVKD, per germline. CDR3 sequence (DNA): TGTGCCACCAGTGATTCGGCGGGGGGTTACAAAAACATTCAGTACTTC. It is translated as CATSDSAGGYKNIQYF.

This clonotype came up many times. The V call is TRBV20-1, the J call TRBJ1-5; D remains ambiguous. The CDR3 has 13 amino acids. V was clipped by 4 bases and J by 7 bases, with 14 bases between them. Germline CDR1 reads DFQATT; CDR2 reads SNEGSKA (reference sequence). The CDR3 nucleotides read TGCAGTGCTACCGCCTCCTTTGAGCAGCCCCAGCATTTT. Its protein is CSATASFEQPQHF.

In this sample, this clonotype turned up many times. V gene TRBV20-1 combines with J gene TRBJ1-1; D is possibly TRBD1 (5 bases). V was trimmed by 0 bases and J by 5 bases, leaving 13 bases between them. CDR3 size: 14 residues. Germline loops: CDR1 DFQATT, CDR2 SNEGSKA (reference sequence). CDR3 amino acids: CSARDKGWGTEAFF. The CDR3 coding sequence is TGCAGTGCTAGAGATAAGGGGTGGGGAACTGAAGCTTTCTTT.

This sequence joins TRBV5-1 and TRBJ2-1; D gene uncertain. This CDR3 has 15 residues. Germline-derived CDR1 and CDR2 are SGHRS and YFSETQ. Trimming cost V 0 bases and J 0 bases, with 7 bases left between them. CDR3 in amino acids: CASSLEPGSYNEQFF. CDR3 DNA: TGCGCCAGCAGCTTGGAGCCTGGCTCCTACAATGAGCAGTTCTTC.

The V and J genes are TRBV4-2 and TRBJ2-7; D is possibly TRBD1 or TRBD2 (5 bases each). CDR3 length: 17 amino acids. Trimming pared 4 bases from V and 1 base from J, leaving 20 bases between. Germline CDR1 and CDR2: LGHNA and YNFKEQ. The CDR3 sequence: CASSPMDALGRSYEQYF. As DNA, the CDR3 is TGTGCCAGCAGCCCCATGGACGCGCTGGGACGGTCCTACGAGCAGTACTTC.

With regard to this clonotype: This may arise from a read error, as a much more abundant clone is one base away. The chain joins TRBV29-1 to TRBJ2-3; D is ambiguous. The CDR3 is made up of 14 amino acids. V gave up 3 bases and J gave up 0 bases, with 10 bases separating them. Germline CDR1 is SQVTM and CDR2 is ANQGSEA. CDR3 protein: CSVDRTNSTDTQYF. The CDR3 nucleotides are TGCAGCGTTGACCGGACGAATAGCACAGATACGCAGTATTTT.